This T cell receptor (beta chain) was recorded in a study of breast tumors, draining lymph nodes, adjacent tissues. The study's findings and limits: Tumors had less TCR diversity than lymph nodes, more than nontumor tissue. Findings are consistent with lymph node origin and intratumoral expansion of most tumor T cells.

V gave up 3 bases and J gave up 4 bases, with 11 bases separating them. Germline V CDR1 and CDR2: SQVTM, ANQGSEA. The CDR3 consists of 13 residues. This clonotype showed up many times. Its antigen is not known. The lymph nodes were axillary draining lymph nodes from breast cancer patients. TCRdb independently ran MiXCR on the multiplex PCR reads; one entry per CDR3 protein. This table has approximately 100,000 distinct CDR3 sequences, approximately 22% appearing once. Sequences were obtained from axillary lymph node tissue. The chain couples TRBV29-1 to TRBJ2-3, with D perhaps TRBD2 (6 bases). The sequence was obtained from a female donor with breast cancer. Some clones in this sample may be carry-over from other donors' samples. CDR3 nucleotide sequence: TGCAGCGTTGATGGCGGCGGGGCAGATACGCAGTATTTT. Encoded protein: CSVDGGGADTQYF.